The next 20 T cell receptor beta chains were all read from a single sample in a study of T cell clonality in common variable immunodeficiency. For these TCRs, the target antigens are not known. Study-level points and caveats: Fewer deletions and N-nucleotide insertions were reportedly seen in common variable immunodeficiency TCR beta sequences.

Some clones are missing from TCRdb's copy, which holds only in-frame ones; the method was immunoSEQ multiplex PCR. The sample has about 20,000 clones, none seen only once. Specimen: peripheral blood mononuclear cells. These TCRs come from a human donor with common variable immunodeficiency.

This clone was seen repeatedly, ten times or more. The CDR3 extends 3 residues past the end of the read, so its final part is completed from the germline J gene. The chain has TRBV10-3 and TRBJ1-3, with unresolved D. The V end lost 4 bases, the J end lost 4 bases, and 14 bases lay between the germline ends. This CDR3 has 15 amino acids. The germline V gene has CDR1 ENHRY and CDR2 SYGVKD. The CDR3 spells CAISAAGSVGNTIYF. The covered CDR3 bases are TGTGCCATCAGTGCAGCAGGTTCGGTCGGAAACACC.

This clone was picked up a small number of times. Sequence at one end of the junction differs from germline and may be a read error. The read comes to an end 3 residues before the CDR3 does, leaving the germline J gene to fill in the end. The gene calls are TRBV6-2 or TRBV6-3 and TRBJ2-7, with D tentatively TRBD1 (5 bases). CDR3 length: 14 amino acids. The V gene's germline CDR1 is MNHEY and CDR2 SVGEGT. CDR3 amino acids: CASSDSTATNEQYF. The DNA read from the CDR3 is TGTGCCAGCAGTGACTCGACAGCTACGAACGAG.

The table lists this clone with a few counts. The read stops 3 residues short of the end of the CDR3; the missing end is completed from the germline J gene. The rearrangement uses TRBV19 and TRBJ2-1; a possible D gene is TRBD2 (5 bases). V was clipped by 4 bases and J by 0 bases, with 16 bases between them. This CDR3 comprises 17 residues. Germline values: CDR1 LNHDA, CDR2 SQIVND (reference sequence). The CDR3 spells CASSKYSRVSSYNEQFF. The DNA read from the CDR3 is TGTGCCAGTAGTAAATATTCGCGGGTGAGCTCCTACAATGAG.

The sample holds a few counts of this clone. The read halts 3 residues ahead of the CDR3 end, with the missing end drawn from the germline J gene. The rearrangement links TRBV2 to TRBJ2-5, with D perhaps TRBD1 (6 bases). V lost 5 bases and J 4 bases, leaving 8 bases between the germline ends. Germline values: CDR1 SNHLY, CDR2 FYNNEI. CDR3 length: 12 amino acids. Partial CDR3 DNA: TGTGCCAGCAGTATCAGGGGAGAGACC. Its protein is CASSIRGET. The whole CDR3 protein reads CASSIRGETQYF.

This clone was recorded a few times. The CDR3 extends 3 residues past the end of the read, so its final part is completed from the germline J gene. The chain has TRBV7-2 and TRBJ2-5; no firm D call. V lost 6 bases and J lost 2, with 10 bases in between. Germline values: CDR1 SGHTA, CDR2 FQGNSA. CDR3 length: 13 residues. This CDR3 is CASRQLLQETQYF. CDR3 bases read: TGTGCCAGCAGACAGCTCCTACAAGAGACC.

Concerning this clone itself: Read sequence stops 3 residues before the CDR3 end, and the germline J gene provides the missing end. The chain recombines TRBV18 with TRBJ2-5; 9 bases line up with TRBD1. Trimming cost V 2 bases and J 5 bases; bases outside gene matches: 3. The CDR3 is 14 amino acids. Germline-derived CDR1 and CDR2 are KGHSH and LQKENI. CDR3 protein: CASSPETGGETQYF. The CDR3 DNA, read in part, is TGTGCCAGCTCACCAGAGACAGGGGGGGAGACC.

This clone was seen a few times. CDR3 amino acids: CASGGLYLGETQYF. The CDR3 DNA, read in part, is TGTGCCAGTGGGGGACTGTACTTGGGGGAGACC. The V gene is TRBV19, the J gene TRBJ2-5, with a weak D call TRBD2 (6 bases). The read stops 3 residues short of the end of the CDR3; the missing end is completed from the germline J gene. This CDR3 region has 14 residues. The ends were cut back, 8 bases at V and 5 bases at J, with 18 bases in the middle. Germline CDR1 LNHDA, CDR2 SQIVND (reference sequence). The full variable domain, rest sourced from reference TRBV19 and TRBJ2-5, is DGGITQSPKYLFRKEGQNVTLSCEQNLNHDAMYWYRQDPGQGLRLIYYSQIVNDFQKGDIAEGYSVSREKKESFPLTVTSAQKNPTAFYLCASGGLYLGETQYFGPGTRLLVL.

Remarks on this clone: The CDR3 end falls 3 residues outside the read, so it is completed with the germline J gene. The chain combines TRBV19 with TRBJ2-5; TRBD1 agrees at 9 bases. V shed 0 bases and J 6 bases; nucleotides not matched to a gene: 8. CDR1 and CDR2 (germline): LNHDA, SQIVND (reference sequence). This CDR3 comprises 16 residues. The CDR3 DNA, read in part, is TGTGCCAGTAGTATAGATCAACAGGGGGCGGGAAAGACC. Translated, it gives CASSIDQQGAGKT. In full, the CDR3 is CASSIDQQGAGKTQYF.

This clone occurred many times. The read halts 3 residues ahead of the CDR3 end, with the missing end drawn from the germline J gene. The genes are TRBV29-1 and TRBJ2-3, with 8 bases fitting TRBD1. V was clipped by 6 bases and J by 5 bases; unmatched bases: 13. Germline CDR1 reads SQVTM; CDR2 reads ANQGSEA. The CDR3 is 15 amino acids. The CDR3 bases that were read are TGCAGCGTCACCTTAGAAGGACAGGGTAAAGATACG. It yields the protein CSVTLEGQGKDT. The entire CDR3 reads CSVTLEGQGKDTQYF.

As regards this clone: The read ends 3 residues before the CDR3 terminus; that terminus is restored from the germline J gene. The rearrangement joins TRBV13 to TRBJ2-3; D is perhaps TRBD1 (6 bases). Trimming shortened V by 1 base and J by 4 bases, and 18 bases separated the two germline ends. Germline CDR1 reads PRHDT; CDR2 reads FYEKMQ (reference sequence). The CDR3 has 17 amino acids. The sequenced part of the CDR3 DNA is TGTGCCAGCAGCTTAGACCCCTGGACAGCCTCCGCAGATACG. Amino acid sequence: CASSLDPWTASADT. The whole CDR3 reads CASSLDPWTASADTQYF.

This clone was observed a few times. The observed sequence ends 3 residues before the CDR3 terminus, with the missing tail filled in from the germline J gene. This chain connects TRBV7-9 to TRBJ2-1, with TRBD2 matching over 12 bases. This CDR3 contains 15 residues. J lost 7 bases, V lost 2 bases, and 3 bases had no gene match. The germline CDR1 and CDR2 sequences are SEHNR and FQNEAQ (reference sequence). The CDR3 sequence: CASSLHTSGGNEQFF. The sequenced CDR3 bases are TGTGCCAGCAGCTTACACACTAGCGGGGGGAATGAG.

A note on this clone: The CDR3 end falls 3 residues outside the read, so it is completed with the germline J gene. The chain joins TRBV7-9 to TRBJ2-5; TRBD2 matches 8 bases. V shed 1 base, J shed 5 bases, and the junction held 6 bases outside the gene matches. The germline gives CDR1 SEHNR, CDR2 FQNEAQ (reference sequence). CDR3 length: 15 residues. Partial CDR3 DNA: TGTGCCAGCAGCTTAGGCCGGACTAGCTGGGAGACC. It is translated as CASSLGRTSWET. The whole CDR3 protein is CASSLGRTSWETQYF.

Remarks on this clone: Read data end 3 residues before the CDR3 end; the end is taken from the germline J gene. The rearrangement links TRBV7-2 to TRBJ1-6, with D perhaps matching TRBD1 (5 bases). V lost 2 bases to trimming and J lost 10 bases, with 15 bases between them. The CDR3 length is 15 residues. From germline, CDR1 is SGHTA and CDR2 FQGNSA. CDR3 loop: CASSLQGEGMSPLHF. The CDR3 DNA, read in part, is TGTGCCAGCAGCTTACAGGGTGAGGGGATGTCACCC.

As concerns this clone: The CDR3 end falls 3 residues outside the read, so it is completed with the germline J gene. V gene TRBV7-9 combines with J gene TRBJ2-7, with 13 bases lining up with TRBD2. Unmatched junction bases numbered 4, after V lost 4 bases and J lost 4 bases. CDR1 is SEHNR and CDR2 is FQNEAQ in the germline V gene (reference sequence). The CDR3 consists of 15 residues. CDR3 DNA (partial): TGTGCCAGCAGCTCGGGACTAGCGGGGTTATACGAG. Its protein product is CASSSGLAGLYE. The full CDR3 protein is CASSSGLAGLYEQYF.

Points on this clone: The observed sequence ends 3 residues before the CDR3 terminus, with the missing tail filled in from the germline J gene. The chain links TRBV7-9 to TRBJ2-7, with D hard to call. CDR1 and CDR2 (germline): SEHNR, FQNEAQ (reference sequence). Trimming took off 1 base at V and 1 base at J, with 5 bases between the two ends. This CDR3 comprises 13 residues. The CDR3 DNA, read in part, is TGTGCCAGCAGCTTAGTACTTTCCTACGAG. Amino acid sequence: CASSLVLSYE. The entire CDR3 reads CASSLVLSYEQYF.

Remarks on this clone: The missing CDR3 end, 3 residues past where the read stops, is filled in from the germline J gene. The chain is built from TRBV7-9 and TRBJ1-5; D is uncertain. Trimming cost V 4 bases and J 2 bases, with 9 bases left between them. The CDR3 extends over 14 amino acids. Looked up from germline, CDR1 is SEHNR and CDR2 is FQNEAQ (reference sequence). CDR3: CASSSSKGNQPQHF. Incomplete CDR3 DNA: TGTGCCAGCAGCTCTAGTAAGGGCAATCAGCCC.

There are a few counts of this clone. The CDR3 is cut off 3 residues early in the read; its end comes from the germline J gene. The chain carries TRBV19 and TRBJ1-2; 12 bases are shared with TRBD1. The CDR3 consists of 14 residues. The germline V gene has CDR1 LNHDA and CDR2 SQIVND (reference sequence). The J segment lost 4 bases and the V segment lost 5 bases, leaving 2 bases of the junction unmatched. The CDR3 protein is CASSSGQGAYGYTF. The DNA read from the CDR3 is TGTGCCAGTAGTTCGGGACAGGGGGCCTATGGC.

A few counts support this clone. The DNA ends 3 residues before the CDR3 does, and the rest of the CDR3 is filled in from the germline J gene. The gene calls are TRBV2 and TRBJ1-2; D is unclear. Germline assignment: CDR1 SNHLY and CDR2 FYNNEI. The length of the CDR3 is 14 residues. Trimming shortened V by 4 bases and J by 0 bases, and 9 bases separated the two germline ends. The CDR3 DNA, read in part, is TGTGCCAGCAGTGGTAGACTCCCTAACTATGGC. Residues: CASSGRLPNYG. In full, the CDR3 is CASSGRLPNYGYTF.

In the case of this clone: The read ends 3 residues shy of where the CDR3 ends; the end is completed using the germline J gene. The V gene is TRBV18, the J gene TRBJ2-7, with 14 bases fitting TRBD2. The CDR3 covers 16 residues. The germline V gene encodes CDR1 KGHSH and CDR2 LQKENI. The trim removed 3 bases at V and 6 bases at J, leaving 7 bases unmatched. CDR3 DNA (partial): TGTGCCAGCTCACCTATTGGACTAGCGGGAGGAGGCGAG. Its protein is CASSPIGLAGGGE. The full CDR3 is CASSPIGLAGGGEQYF.

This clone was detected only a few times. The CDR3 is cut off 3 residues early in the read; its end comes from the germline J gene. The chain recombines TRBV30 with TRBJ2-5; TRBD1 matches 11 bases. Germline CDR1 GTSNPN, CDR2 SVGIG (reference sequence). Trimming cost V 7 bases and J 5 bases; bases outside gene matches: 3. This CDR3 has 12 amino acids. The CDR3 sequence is CASDRGLETQYF. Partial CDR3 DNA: TGTGCCTCGGACAGGGGGCTGGAGACC.